This is a list of T cell receptor beta chains from one sample in a study of OX40 agonist ivuxolimab in advanced cancers. Clones were read by immunoSEQ multiplex PCR, and TCRdb kept only the in-frame ones, dropping some. In the table there are more than 50,000 clones, 85% to 90% of which are singletons. Sequencing used CD4+ or CD8+ T cells sorted from blood, obtained in a trial of the OX40 agonist ivuxolimab. Every receptor here comes from an adult with an advanced solid tumor such as melanoma, head and neck, liver or kidney cancer. The conserved cysteine and the conserved F or W are not part of the CDR3 here. Each record gives: CDR3 protein, V gene, CDR3 length.

CDR3aa: ASSRNPGGSSYEQY
v_gene: TRBV11-1
len: 14

CDR3aa: SVGKQGMDPLSGYT
v_gene: TRBV29-1
len: 14

CDR3aa: ASNFPGQGGGGQY
v_gene: TRBV28
len: 13

CDR3aa: AGRTGGEKLF
v_gene: TRBV6-6
len: 10

CDR3aa: ASKGGQGHTEAF
v_gene: TRBV28
len: 12

CDR3aa: ASSRGGSGANVLT
v_gene: TRBV2
len: 13

CDR3aa: ASSLGGSSYNEQF
v_gene: TRBV11-3
len: 13

CDR3aa: ASSLDRGSYNSPLH
v_gene: TRBV6-5
len: 14

CDR3aa: ASNDPNTEAF
v_gene: TRBV6-1
len: 10

CDR3aa: ASSFSLAGLSYEQY
v_gene: TRBV28
len: 14

CDR3aa: ASRSNAPDTGELF
v_gene: TRBV7-2
len: 13

CDR3aa: ASRIQGSYNSPLH
v_gene: TRBV7-9
len: 13

CDR3aa: SVEGWWGELF
v_gene: TRBV29-1
len: 10

CDR3aa: AISDPSLGTGELF
v_gene: TRBV10-3
len: 13

CDR3aa: ASSLRPPYEQY
v_gene: TRBV27
len: 11

CDR3aa: ASRGGRSGNTIY
v_gene: TRBV2
len: 12

CDR3aa: ASSFLPESGPTQH
v_gene: TRBV7-2
len: 13

CDR3aa: ASSGDMGANVLT
v_gene: TRBV2
len: 12

CDR3aa: ATSRDKGQGVNYGYT
v_gene: TRBV15
len: 15

CDR3aa: ASSLGLAAQY
v_gene: TRBV28
len: 10

CDR3aa: ASSSAGDQIYGYT
v_gene: TRBV28
len: 13

CDR3aa: ASSLGTGHTEAF
v_gene: TRBV5-4
len: 12

CDR3aa: ASSPQQGDEAF
v_gene: TRBV18
len: 11

CDR3aa: ASSPPTDRGLHEQY
v_gene: TRBV18
len: 14

CDR3aa: ASSLGTAAETQY
v_gene: TRBV7-7
len: 12

CDR3aa: ASSTSGGAREQY
v_gene: TRBV5-4
len: 12

CDR3aa: ASSPARTVTEAF
v_gene: TRBV18
len: 12

CDR3aa: ASAQGWRTEAF
v_gene: TRBV27
len: 11

CDR3aa: ASSLQGGTEAF
v_gene: TRBV7-9
len: 11

CDR3aa: ASSPQAGGNTEAF
v_gene: TRBV18
len: 13

CDR3aa: ASLGTGANVLT
v_gene: TRBV19
len: 11

CDR3aa: ASSLDTSGSIAPYNEQF
v_gene: TRBV11-3
len: 17

CDR3aa: ASSIWGPSYEQY
v_gene: TRBV19
len: 12

CDR3aa: ASSFTGAVGGEQF
v_gene: TRBV7-9
len: 13

CDR3aa: AWSGRQYDSGNTIY
v_gene: TRBV30
len: 14

CDR3aa: ASSQPGVGGELF
v_gene: TRBV4-2
len: 12

CDR3aa: ASSLAAGQETQY
v_gene: TRBV7-6
len: 12

CDR3aa: SVEGQGTYNEQF
v_gene: TRBV29-1
len: 12

CDR3aa: ASSLDGRTNEKLF
v_gene: TRBV13
len: 13

CDR3aa: ASSSRQGSNQPQH
v_gene: TRBV7-6
len: 13

CDR3aa: ASSEEITGRTYGYT
v_gene: TRBV6-1
len: 14

CDR3aa: ASSPTGTDYGYT
v_gene: TRBV19
len: 12

CDR3aa: ASRRDRTNTEAF
v_gene: TRBV6-1
len: 12

CDR3aa: ASSLWTESYEQY
v_gene: TRBV7-8
len: 12

CDR3aa: ASSVAPGRGSGNTIY
v_gene: TRBV9
len: 15